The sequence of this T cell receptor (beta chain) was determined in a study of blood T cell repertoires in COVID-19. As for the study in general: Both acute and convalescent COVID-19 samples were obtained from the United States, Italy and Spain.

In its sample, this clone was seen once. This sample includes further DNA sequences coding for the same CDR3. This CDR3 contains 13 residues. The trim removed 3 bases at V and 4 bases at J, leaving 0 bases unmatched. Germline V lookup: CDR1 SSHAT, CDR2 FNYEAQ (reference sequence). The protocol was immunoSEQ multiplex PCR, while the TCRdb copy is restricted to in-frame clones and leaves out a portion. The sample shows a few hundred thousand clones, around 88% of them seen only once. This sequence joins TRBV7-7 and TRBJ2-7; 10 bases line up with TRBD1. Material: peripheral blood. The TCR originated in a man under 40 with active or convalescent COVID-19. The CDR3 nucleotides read TGTGCCAGCAGCTTGGACAGGGGGTACGAGCAGTACTTC. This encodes CASSLDRGYEQYF.